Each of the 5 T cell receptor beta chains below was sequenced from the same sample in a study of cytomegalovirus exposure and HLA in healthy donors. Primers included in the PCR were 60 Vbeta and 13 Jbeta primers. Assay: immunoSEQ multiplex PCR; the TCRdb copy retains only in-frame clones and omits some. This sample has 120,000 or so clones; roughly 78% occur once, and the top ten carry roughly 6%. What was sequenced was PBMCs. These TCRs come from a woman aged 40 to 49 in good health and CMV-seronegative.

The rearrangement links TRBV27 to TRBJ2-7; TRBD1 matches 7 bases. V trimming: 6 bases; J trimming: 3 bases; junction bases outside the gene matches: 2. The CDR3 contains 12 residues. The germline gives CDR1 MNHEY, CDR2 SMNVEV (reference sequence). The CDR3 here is CASRRDSYEQYF. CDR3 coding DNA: TGTGCCAGCAGGAGGGACAGCTACGAGCAGTACTTC.

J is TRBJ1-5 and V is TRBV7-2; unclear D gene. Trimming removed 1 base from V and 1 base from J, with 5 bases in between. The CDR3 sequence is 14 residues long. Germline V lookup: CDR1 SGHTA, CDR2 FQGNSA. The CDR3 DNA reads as TGTGCCAGCAGCTTAGAACTCAGCAATCAGCCCCAGCATTTT. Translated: CASSLELSNQPQHF.

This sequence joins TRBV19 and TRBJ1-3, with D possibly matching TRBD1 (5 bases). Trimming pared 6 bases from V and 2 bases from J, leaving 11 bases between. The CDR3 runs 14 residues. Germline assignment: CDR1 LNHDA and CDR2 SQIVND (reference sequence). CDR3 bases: TGTGCCAGTAGCCTAGGGGTCACTGGAAACACCATATATTTT. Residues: CASSLGVTGNTIYF.

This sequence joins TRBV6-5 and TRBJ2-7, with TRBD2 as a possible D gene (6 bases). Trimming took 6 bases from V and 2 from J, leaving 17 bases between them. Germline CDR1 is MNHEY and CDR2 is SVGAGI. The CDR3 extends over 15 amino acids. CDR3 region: CASRKNSGPPYEQYF. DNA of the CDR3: TGTGCCAGCAGGAAAAATAGCGGACCTCCCTACGAGCAGTACTTC.

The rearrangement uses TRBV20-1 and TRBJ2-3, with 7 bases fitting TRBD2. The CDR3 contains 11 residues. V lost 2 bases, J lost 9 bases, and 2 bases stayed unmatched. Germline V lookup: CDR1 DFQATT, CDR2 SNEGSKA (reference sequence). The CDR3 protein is CSARISGTQYF. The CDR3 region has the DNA TGCAGTGCTAGAATTAGCGGGACGCAGTATTTT.